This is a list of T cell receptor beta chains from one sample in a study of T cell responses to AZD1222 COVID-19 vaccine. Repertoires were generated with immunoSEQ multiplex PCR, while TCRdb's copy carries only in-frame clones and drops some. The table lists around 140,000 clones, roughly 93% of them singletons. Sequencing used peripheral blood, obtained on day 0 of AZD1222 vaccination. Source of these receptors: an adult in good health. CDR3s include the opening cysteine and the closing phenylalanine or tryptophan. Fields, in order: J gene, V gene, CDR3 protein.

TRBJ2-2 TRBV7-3 CASSRGVNTGELFF
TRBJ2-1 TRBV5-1 CASSLGSVTYNEQFF
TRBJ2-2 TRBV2 CASSGHLQTGELFF
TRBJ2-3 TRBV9 CASSVAGGDTQYF
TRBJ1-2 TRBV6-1 CASSEHSGQVAGYTF
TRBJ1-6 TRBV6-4 CASSLHGNSPLHF
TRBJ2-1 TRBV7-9 CASSLGPLSYNEQFF
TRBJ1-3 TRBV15 CATSKLPGQGSGNTIYF
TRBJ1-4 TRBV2 CASSARGTGAEKLFF
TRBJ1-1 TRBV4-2 CASSQLTSAVNTEAFF
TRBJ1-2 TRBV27 CASRKTGTGALTGYTF
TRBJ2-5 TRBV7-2 CASSGDRAGETQYF